These 17 T cell receptor beta chains were sequenced from one sample in a study of OX40 agonist ivuxolimab in advanced cancers. Sequencing used immunoSEQ multiplex PCR; TCRdb keeps in-frame clones, though not all of them. This sample has fewer than 55,000 clones; roughly four fifths occur once, and the top ten carry 0.69%. Material: CD4+ or CD8+ T cells sorted from blood, obtained in a trial of the OX40 agonist ivuxolimab. The receptors come from an adult with an advanced solid tumor such as melanoma, head and neck, liver or kidney cancer.

The V call is TRBV7-6, the J call TRBJ2-1, with TRBD2 matching 8 bases. Looked up from germline, CDR1 is SGHVS and CDR2 is FNYEAQ. This CDR3 spans 17 amino acids. J was trimmed by 2 bases and V by 5 bases; bases with no gene match: 11. The CDR3 is CASSVNPGGHAYNEQFF. CDR3 DNA: TGTGCCAGCAGCGTAAACCCGGGGGGGCACGCCTACAATGAGCAGTTCTTC.

This chain joins TRBV9 and TRBJ2-3; D gene ambiguous. The CDR3 totals 14 residues. V lost 4 bases, J lost 1 base, and 10 bases lay in between. Germline assignment: CDR1 SGDLS and CDR2 YYNGEE. CDR3: CASSPSPRTDTQYF. CDR3 DNA sequence: TGTGCCAGCAGCCCCTCACCCCGCACAGATACGCAGTATTTT.

V usage is TRBV7-6 and J usage is TRBJ1-2; D unclear. The V end was cut by 5 bases, the J end by 4 bases, with 11 bases between. Germline lookup yields CDR1 SGHVS and CDR2 FNYEAQ. This CDR3 spans 13 amino acids. The CDR3 reads CASSGSGGYGYTF. The CDR3 DNA reads TGTGCCAGCAGCGGTAGTGGTGGCTATGGCTACACCTTC.

The genes are TRBV7-9 and TRBJ2-5; maybe TRBD1 (5 bases). The CDR3 sequence is 12 residues long. The ends were cut back, 6 bases at V and 5 bases at J, with 10 bases in the middle. The germline V gene has CDR1 SEHNR and CDR2 FQNEAQ (reference sequence). CDR3 protein: CASRGAGETQYF. CDR3 DNA: TGTGCCAGCAGAGGGGCTGGCGAGACCCAGTACTTC.

J is TRBJ1-4 and V is TRBV2, with 7 nucleotides matching TRBD1. Germline CDR1 and CDR2: SNHLY and FYNNEI. The V segment lost 6 bases and the J segment 8 bases; nucleotides outside the gene matches: 12. CDR3 length equals 15 residues. In nucleotides, the CDR3 is TGTGCCAGCAGGGTTGGTGGAGGGGGCCGGGAAAAACTGTTTTTT. This translates into CASRVGGGGREKLFF.

This chain links TRBV19 with TRBJ2-1; the match to TRBD2 covers 16 bases. The CDR3 is 17 amino acids. Germline trimming cut 10 bases from V and 4 bases from J; bases unmatched to any gene: 10. Germline CDR1 LNHDA, CDR2 SQIVND (reference sequence). CDR3 nucleotide sequence: TGTGCCACCGGGACTAGCGGGGGGGACGTTTCTTACAATGAGCAGTTCTTC. Its translation is CATGTSGGDVSYNEQFF.

This clone has just a few counts. The chain recombines TRBV5-1 with TRBJ1-5; 7 nucleotides agree with TRBD1. The V gene's germline CDR1 is SGHRS and CDR2 YFSETQ. CDR3 length: 13 amino acids. Losses at the gene ends were 4 bases for V and 4 bases for J; bases not matched to a gene: 2. In DNA, the CDR3 is TGCGCCAGCAGCCGGACAGGAAATCAGCCCCAGCATTTT. It codes for CASSRTGNQPQHF.

In DNA form, the CDR3 reads TGTGCCAGTAGTTCAGGGGGCGCTGGGGCCAACGTCCTGACTTTC. Amino acids: CASSSGGAGANVLTF. The V and J genes are TRBV19 and TRBJ2-6, with TRBD1 matching 8 bases. The V segment lost 5 bases and the J segment 2 bases; nucleotides outside the gene matches: 2. The germline V gene encodes CDR1 LNHDA and CDR2 SQIVND (reference sequence). This CDR3 has 15 amino acids.

This sequence joins TRBV5-1 and TRBJ2-2, with D possibly matching TRBD2 (5 bases). This CDR3 region has 15 residues. Per germline, CDR1 SGHRS and CDR2 YFSETQ. Between the trimmed V and J ends, which lost 0 bases and 1 base, there was a span of 7 bases. DNA of the CDR3: TGCGCCAGCAGCTTGGATGCGGGGAACACCGGGGAGCTGTTTTTT. This translates into CASSLDAGNTGELFF.

The J gene is TRBJ1-1, the V gene TRBV7-3, with 8 bases aligning to TRBD1. The CDR3 is 14 amino acids. J gave up 1 base and V 5 bases, and 3 bases lay outside the gene matches. Germline V gene data show CDR1 as SGHTA and CDR2 as FQGTGA. The CDR3 region has the DNA TGTGCCAGCAGCCTTACAGGGGGGAACACTGAAGCTTTCTTT. The encoded protein is CASSLTGGNTEAFF.

CDR3 sequence: CASSPGLVGETQYF. CDR3 bases: TGTGCCAGTAGTCCCGGACTAGTGGGAGAGACCCAGTACTTC. The chain couples TRBV19 to TRBJ2-5; 7 positions agree with TRBD2. Germline V gene sequence: CDR1 LNHDA, CDR2 SQIVND (reference sequence). The CDR3 totals 14 residues. With V trimmed by 5 bases and J by 4 bases, 7 bases remained unmatched.

The V and J genes are TRBV18 and TRBJ2-5; TRBD2 agrees at 9 bases. Trimming cost V 0 bases and J 2 bases; bases outside gene matches: 10. The germline V gene has CDR1 KGHSH and CDR2 LQKENI. This CDR3 comprises 18 residues. The CDR3 DNA sequence: TGTGCCAGCTCACCACCTCGGGTTAGCGGGAGACCTCAAGAGACCCAGTACTTC. It specifies CASSPPRVSGRPQETQYF.

CDR3 sequence (DNA): TGTGCCAGCAGTGACGGAGACAGGGATCAGCCCCAGCATTTT. Protein product: CASSDGDRDQPQHF. The chain has TRBV2 and TRBJ1-5, with 7 bases fitting TRBD1. Per germline, CDR1 SNHLY and CDR2 FYNNEI. This CDR3 region has 14 residues. With V trimmed by 3 bases and J by 5 bases, 4 bases remained unmatched.

The chain links TRBV5-1 to TRBJ2-3, with D perhaps TRBD2 (5 bases). From germline, CDR1 is SGHRS and CDR2 YFSETQ. V was cut by 4 bases and J by 0 bases, with 9 bases left in between. The length of the CDR3 is 14 residues. The CDR3 DNA is TGCGCCAGCAGCCCACGGACTAGCACAGATACGCAGTATTTT. Translation: CASSPRTSTDTQYF.

The chain couples TRBV5-6 to TRBJ1-2; D uncertain. Germline values: CDR1 SGHDT, CDR2 YYEEEE. V lost 1 base to trimming and J lost 4 bases, with 11 bases between them. This CDR3 spans 14 amino acids. CDR3 protein: CASSLKEGGYGYTF. CDR3 coding DNA: TGTGCCAGCAGCTTGAAGGAAGGAGGCTATGGCTACACCTTC.

The CDR3 DNA sequence: TGTGCCAGCAGCCCGACTAGCGGGGGGTTCACAGATACGCAGTATTTT. Its protein is CASSPTSGGFTDTQYF. The rearrangement links TRBV7-8 to TRBJ2-3, with 13 bases identical to TRBD2. Trimming cost V 5 bases and J 2 bases; bases outside gene matches: 4. CDR1 SGHVS and CDR2 FQNEAQ come from the germline V gene. The CDR3 spans 16 residues.

The CDR3 region has the DNA TGCGCCAGCGGATCGCTACCGGGGATTCTAGCCAAAAACATTCAGTACTTC. Its translation: CASGSLPGILAKNIQYF. This sequence joins TRBV23-1 and TRBJ2-4; D is perhaps TRBD2 (5 bases). TRBV23-1 is recorded as an ORF, its role being uncertain. This CDR3 comprises 17 residues. The germline V and J ends were trimmed by 8 bases and 0 bases, with 20 bases remaining between them.